This T cell receptor (beta chain) was observed in a study of regulatory T cells in long-lasting Graves disease. Study-level information: In persistent Graves' disease, antithyroid drugs had been taken for over 5 years and TSH receptor antibodies stayed positive. Study conclusions and caveats: Owing to a sample size that was small, accuracy may have been reduced.

The TCR beta library used iRepertoire HTBI primers with Arm-PCR amplification of CDR3. From the multiplex PCR reads, TCRdb called clonotypes with MiXCR, one entry per CDR3 protein. The table shows roughly 500,000 distinct CDR3 sequences, with approximately 23% occurring only once. V shed 5 bases, J shed 13 bases, and the junction held 10 bases outside the gene matches. This CDR3 has 14 amino acids. Per germline, CDR1 LNHDA and CDR2 SQIVND (reference sequence). The time point is: persistent/refractory GD, antithyroid drugs over 5 years with positive TRAb. The authors made the TCR library using RNA they extracted from PBMCs. The patient group derived from an endocrinology department in Xi'an, China. As collected, the peripheral blood samples measured 8 to 9 milliliters each and went into EDTA tubes. This clonotype was observed a handful of times. Its antigen is not identified.

The chain has TRBV19 and TRBJ1-6, with TRBD1 matching 8 bases. Sample: peripheral blood mononuclear cells (PBMCs), taken when the disease was refractory, from a patient treated with antithyroid drugs. The TCR was taken from a female donor with Graves disease. CDR3 DNA: TGTGCCAGTAGTGTGACAGGGGCGACTTCTCCCCTCCACTTT. It encodes CASSVTGATSPLHF.